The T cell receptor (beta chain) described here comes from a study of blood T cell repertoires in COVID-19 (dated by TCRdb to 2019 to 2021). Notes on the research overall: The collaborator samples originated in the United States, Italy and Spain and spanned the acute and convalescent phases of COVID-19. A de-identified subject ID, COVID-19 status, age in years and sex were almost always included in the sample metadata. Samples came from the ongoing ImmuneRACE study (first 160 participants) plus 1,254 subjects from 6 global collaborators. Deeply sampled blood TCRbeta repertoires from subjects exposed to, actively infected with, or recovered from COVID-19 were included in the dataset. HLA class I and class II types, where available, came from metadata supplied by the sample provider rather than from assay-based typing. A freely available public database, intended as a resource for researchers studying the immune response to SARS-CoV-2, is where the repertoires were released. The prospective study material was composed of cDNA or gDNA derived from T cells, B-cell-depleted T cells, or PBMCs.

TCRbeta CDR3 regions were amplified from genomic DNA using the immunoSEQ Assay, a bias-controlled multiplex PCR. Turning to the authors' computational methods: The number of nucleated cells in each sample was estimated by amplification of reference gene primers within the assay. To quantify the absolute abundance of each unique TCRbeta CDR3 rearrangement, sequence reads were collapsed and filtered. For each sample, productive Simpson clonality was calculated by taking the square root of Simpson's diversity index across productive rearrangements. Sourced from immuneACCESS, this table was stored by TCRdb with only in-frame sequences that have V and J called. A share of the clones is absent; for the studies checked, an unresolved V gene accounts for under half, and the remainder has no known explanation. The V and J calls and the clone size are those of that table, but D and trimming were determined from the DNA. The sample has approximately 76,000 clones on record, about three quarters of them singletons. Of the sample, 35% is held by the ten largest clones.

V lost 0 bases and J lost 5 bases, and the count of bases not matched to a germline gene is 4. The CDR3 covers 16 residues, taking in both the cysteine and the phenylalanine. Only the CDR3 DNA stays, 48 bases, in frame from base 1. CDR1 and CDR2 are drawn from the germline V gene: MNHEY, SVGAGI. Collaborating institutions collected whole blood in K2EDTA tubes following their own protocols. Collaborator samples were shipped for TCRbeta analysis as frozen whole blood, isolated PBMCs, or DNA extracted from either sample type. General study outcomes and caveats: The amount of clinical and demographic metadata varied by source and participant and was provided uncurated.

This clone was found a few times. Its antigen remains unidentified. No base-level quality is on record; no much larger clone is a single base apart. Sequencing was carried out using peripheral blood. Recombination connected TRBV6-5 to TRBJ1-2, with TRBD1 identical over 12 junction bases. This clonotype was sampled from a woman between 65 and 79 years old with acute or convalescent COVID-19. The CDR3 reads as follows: CASSYSAGQGAYGYTF. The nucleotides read TGTGCCAGCAGTTACTCGGCGGGACAGGGGGCATATGGCTACACCTTC.